A single sample gave rise to the 22 T cell receptor beta chains below, sequenced in a study of blood T cell repertoires in COVID-19. TCRdb's copy holds only in-frame clones and misses some; the assay was immunoSEQ multiplex PCR. Here the sample spans 150,000 to 200,000 clones, approximately 80% being singletons. Sequenced sample: PBMCs or T cells enriched from blood (not recorded which). The receptor source for this set is a man in his forties or fifties who had recovered from COVID-19.

The rearrangement joins TRBV7-8 to TRBJ2-5, with 7 bases lining up with TRBD1. The CDR3 consists of 16 residues. The V and J ends lost 4 bases and 3 bases, in that order; junction bases with no gene match: 11. Germline CDR1 SGHVS, CDR2 FQNEAQ. The CDR3: CASSYPADRREETQYF. The CDR3 coding sequence is TGTGCCAGCAGCTACCCCGCGGACAGGCGAGAAGAGACCCAGTACTTC.

The CDR3 coding sequence is TGTGCCAGCAGCTTAGACAGGGCCGGAGAAGCTTTCTTT. The encoded protein is CASSLDRAGEAFF. This chain joins TRBV7-6 and TRBJ1-1; D may be TRBD1 (6 bases). Germline V gene data show CDR1 as SGHVS and CDR2 as FNYEAQ. The CDR3 has 13 amino acids. Trimming took 1 base from V and 8 from J, leaving 11 bases between them.

This clone was seen a single time. J is TRBJ1-5 and V is TRBV19, with 9 bases lining up with TRBD1. CDR3 length: 16 amino acids. CDR1 and CDR2 (germline): LNHDA, SQIVND (reference sequence). V shed 4 bases, J shed 3 bases, and the junction held 7 bases outside the gene matches. The CDR3, as DNA: TGTGCCAGTAGTAATTCGGGACAGGGTATCAATCAGCCCCAGCATTTT. Residues: CASSNSGQGINQPQHF.

The table lists this clone with a count of one. The chain couples TRBV29-1 to TRBJ2-3; 9 nucleotides agree with TRBD2. Losses at the gene ends were 4 bases for V and 2 bases for J; bases not matched to a gene: 4. CDR1 and CDR2 (germline): SQVTM, ANQGSEA. The CDR3 extends over 14 amino acids. The CDR3 region is CSVAPGLATDTQYF. The CDR3 bases are TGCAGCGTTGCCCCGGGACTAGCCACAGATACGCAGTATTTT.

This clone was counted once. V usage is TRBV5-1 and J usage is TRBJ2-2, with TRBD2 matching 7 bases. This CDR3 region has 16 residues. The germline V gene encodes CDR1 SGHRS and CDR2 YFSETQ. With V trimmed by 4 bases and J by 2 bases, 8 bases remained unmatched. The CDR3 sequence: CASSLLAATNTGELFF. For the CDR3, the DNA is TGCGCCAGCAGCCTCCTAGCGGCCACAAACACCGGGGAGCTGTTTTTT.

The V call is TRBV19, the J call TRBJ1-6, with 10 bases lining up with TRBD1. The CDR3 runs to 15 residues. From germline, CDR1 is LNHDA and CDR2 SQIVND (reference sequence). The J segment lost 7 bases and the V segment lost 6 bases, leaving 6 bases of the junction unmatched. The CDR3 nucleotides read TGTGCCAGTAGGCTGGACAGGGGGGTAAATTCACCCCTCCACTTT. Protein: CASRLDRGVNSPLHF.

In its sample, this clone was seen once. The chain joins TRBV24-1 to TRBJ2-1, with 12 bases fitting TRBD2. The CDR3 has 14 amino acids. Trimming cost V 9 bases and J 8 bases; bases outside gene matches: 7. The germline V gene encodes CDR1 KGHDR and CDR2 SFDVKD. CDR3 DNA: TGTGCCACCGCCCTAGCGGGAGGGCGGGATGAGCAGTTCTTC. It is translated as CATALAGGRDEQFF.

This chain links TRBV19 with TRBJ2-2, with 7 positions matching TRBD1. The germline V gene encodes CDR1 LNHDA and CDR2 SQIVND (reference sequence). V trimming: 3 bases; J trimming: 6 bases; junction bases outside the gene matches: 19. CDR3 length: 19 residues. CDR3 amino acids: CASSIYGEITGAISGELFF. The CDR3 nucleotides are TGTGCCAGTAGTATTTACGGCGAAATTACAGGGGCGATCTCCGGGGAGCTGTTTTTT.

The chain has TRBV9 and TRBJ2-1; a weak D match, TRBD1 (6 bases). CDR3 size: 15 residues. Trimming took off 7 bases at V and 0 bases at J, with 14 bases between the two ends. The germline V gene encodes CDR1 SGDLS and CDR2 YYNGEE. CDR3 sequence reads: CASGTMDSSYNEQFF. In DNA form, the CDR3 reads TGTGCCAGCGGTACTATGGACAGCTCCTACAATGAGCAGTTCTTC.

The chain has TRBV5-1 and TRBJ2-5, with 10 bases matching TRBD2. CDR1 and CDR2 from the germline V gene are SGHRS and YFSETQ. CDR3 size: 15 residues. V lost 3 bases, J lost 0 bases, and 2 bases stayed unmatched. This chain's CDR3 is CASSSLAGDQETQYF. DNA of the CDR3: TGCGCCAGCAGCTCTCTAGCGGGGGACCAAGAGACCCAGTACTTC.

The rearrangement links TRBV5-1 to TRBJ2-1; TRBD2 agrees at 7 bases. The V gene's germline CDR1 is SGHRS and CDR2 YFSETQ. This CDR3 is 15 amino acids long. With 4 bases clipped from V and 5 bases from J, the junction kept 9 bases outside the gene matches. The chain's CDR3 is CASSVQLAMNNEQFF. CDR3 nucleotides: TGCGCCAGCAGCGTTCAACTAGCGATGAACAATGAGCAGTTCTTC.

The rearrangement links TRBV9 to TRBJ2-6; 7 bases are shared with TRBD1. Per the germline V gene, CDR1 is SGDLS and CDR2 is YYNGEE. The CDR3 sequence is 19 residues long. V shed 3 bases, J shed 2 bases, and the junction held 14 bases outside the gene matches. The CDR3 DNA follows: TGTGCCAGCAGCGGAACCGGGACAGCCAGCGGAACTGGGGCCAACGTCCTGACTTTC. Protein sequence: CASSGTGTASGTGANVLTF.

The rearrangement uses TRBV18 and TRBJ1-3, with 7 bases aligning to TRBD1. There are 17 residues in the CDR3. CDR1 is KGHSH, CDR2 LQKENI, per germline. The trim removed 8 bases at V and 0 bases at J, leaving 13 bases unmatched. CDR3 bases: TGTGCCAGCACCAGGGGGACACCAACCTCCTCTGGAAACACCATATATTTT. This gives the protein CASTRGTPTSSGNTIYF.

The genes are TRBV7-2 and TRBJ1-4, with D possibly TRBD1 on 5 matching bases. The CDR3 runs to 14 residues. Trimming left V 1 base short and J 7 bases short, with 10 bases between. Germline V gene lookup returns CDR1 SGHTA and CDR2 FQGNSA. CDR3 residues: CASSLGGRGEKLFF. CDR3 DNA sequence: TGTGCCAGCAGCTTAGGGGGAAGGGGTGAAAAACTGTTTTTT.

This clone was seen a single time. V gene TRBV19 combines with J gene TRBJ1-2; D not certain. The CDR3 loop spans 12 amino acids. Per the germline V gene, CDR1 is LNHDA and CDR2 is SQIVND (reference sequence). V was clipped by 3 bases and J by 5 bases, with 7 bases between them. The CDR3: CASSMAGYGYTF. The CDR3, as DNA: TGTGCCAGTAGTATGGCGGGTTATGGCTACACCTTC. The variable domain in full, completed from reference TRBV19 and TRBJ1-2, reads DGGITQSPKYLFRKEGQNVTLSCEQNLNHDAMYWYRQDPGQGLRLIYYSQIVNDFQKGDIAEGYSVSREKKESFPLTVTSAQKNPTAFYLCASSMAGYGYTFGSGTRLTVV.

This clone was picked up a small number of times. The CDR3 loop reads CSVQTGVHYGYTF. For the CDR3, the DNA is TGCAGCGTCCAGACAGGGGTACACTATGGCTACACCTTC. The rearrangement joins TRBV29-1 to TRBJ1-2; 8 bases agree with TRBD1. Germline V CDR1 and CDR2: SQVTM, ANQGSEA. The V and J ends lost 6 bases and 3 bases, in that order; junction bases with no gene match: 6. The CDR3 totals 13 residues.

The chain is built from TRBV5-1 and TRBJ2-1; D possibly corresponds to TRBD1 (6 bases). The CDR3 length is 14 residues. Germline-derived CDR1 and CDR2 are SGHRS and YFSETQ. The germline V and J ends were trimmed by 6 bases and 0 bases, with 10 bases remaining between them. The CDR3: CASNTGFSYNEQFF. The CDR3, as DNA: TGCGCCAGCAATACAGGGTTCTCCTACAATGAGCAGTTCTTC.

This clone was seen only a few times. V is TRBV6-1 and J is TRBJ2-2; tentative D call: TRBD2 (5 bases). With 4 bases removed from V and 0 bases from J, the gap between germline ends came to 15 bases. The CDR3 sequence is 17 residues long. CDR1 and CDR2 (germline): MNHNS, SASEGT. The CDR3 nucleotides read TGTGCCAGCAGTGGGACTGGCCAAGCTGCGAACACCGGGGAGCTGTTTTTT. This sequence encodes CASSGTGQAANTGELFF.

The V gene is TRBV29-1, the J gene TRBJ2-1; a weak D match, TRBD1 (6 bases). V lost 2 bases and J lost 7, with 12 bases in between. CDR1 and CDR2 (germline): SQVTM, ANQGSEA. CDR3 size: 13 residues. The CDR3 nucleotides are TGCAGCGTTGAAATACAGGGTGTAAATGAGCAGTTCTTC. It specifies CSVEIQGVNEQFF.

This rearrangement joins TRBV28 to TRBJ1-3, with D perhaps matching TRBD1 (5 bases). This CDR3 has 10 amino acids. From germline, CDR1 is MDHEN and CDR2 SYDVKM. Trimming left V 7 bases short and J 8 bases short, with 6 bases between. This CDR3 is CASKGDTIYF. The CDR3 nucleotides are TGTGCCAGCAAAGGGGACACCATATATTTT. Filled out from reference TRBV28 and TRBJ1-3, the complete variable domain reads DVKVTQSSRYLVKRTGEKVFLECVQDMDHENMFWYRQDPGLGLRLIYFSYDVKMKEKGDIPEGYSVSREKKERFSLILESASTNQTSMYLCASKGDTIYFGEGSWLTVV.

This clone was seen only once. The chain links TRBV5-1 to TRBJ1-1; unclear D gene. The CDR3 covers 12 residues. Trimming cost V 0 bases and J 6 bases, with 6 bases left between them. Germline V gene data show CDR1 as SGHRS and CDR2 as YFSETQ. The DNA for the CDR3 is TGCGCCAGCAGCTTGGGACTGTCTGAAGCTTTCTTT. Its protein product is CASSLGLSEAFF.

About this clone: The identical CDR3 is also encoded by other nucleotide sequences in the sample. The chain uses TRBV7-3 and TRBJ1-1, with D unclear. The CDR3 has 13 amino acids. V was pared by 6 bases and J by 0 bases, with 8 bases between. Germline V CDR1 and CDR2: SGHTA, FQGTGA. Here the CDR3 reads CASSQTVNTEAFF. The CDR3 DNA follows: TGTGCCAGCAGTCAAACAGTGAACACTGAAGCTTTCTTT.